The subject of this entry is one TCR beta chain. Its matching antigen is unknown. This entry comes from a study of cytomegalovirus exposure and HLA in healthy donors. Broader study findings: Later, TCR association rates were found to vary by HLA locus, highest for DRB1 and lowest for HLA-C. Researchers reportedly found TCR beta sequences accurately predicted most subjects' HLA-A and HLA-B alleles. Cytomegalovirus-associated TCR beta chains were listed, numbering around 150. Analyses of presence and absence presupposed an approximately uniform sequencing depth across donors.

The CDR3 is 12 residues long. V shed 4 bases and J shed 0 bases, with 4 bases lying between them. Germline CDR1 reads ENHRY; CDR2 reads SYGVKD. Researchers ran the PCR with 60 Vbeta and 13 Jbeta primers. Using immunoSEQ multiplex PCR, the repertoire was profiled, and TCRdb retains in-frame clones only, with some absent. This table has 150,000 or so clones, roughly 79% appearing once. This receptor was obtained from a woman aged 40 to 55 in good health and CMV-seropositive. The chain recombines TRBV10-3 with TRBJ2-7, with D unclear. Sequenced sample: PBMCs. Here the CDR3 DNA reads TGTGCCATCAGTGGCAGCTCCTACGAGCAGTACTTC. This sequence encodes CAISGSSYEQYF.